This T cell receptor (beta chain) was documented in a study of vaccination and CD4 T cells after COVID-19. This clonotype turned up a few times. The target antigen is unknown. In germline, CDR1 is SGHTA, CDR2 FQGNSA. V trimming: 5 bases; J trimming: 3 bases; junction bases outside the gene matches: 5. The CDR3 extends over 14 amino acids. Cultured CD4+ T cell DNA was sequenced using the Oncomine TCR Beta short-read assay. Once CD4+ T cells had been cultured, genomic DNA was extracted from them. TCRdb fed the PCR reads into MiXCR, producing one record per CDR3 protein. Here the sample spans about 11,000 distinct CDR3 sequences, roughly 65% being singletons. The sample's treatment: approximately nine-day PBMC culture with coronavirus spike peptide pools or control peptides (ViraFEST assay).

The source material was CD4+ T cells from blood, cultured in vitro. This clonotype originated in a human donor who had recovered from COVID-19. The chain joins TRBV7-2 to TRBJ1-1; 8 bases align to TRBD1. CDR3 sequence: CASSTPQGDTEAFF. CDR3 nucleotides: TGTGCCAGCAGCACACCACAGGGGGACACTGAAGCTTTCTTT.